Following are 4 T cell receptor beta chains from one sample sequenced in a study of CD8+CD57+ T cells in acquired aplastic anemia (dated by TCRdb to the late 2010s). The sample was run on an Illumina HiSeq 2000. TCR beta VDJ combination and CDR3 sequence profiling used genomic DNA as the template. TCRdb itself trimmed the public reads at Q25 with fastp, ran MiXCR and retained productive beta chains. Under each unique CDR3 protein, matching rows form one entry showing the most common genes and DNA. The sample table records some 170,000 distinct CDR3 sequences; more than 45% of these occur just once. The ten largest clones add up to more than 1% of the sample. Flow cytometry had shown CD8+CD57+ cell expansion in the patients selected for sequencing. The specimen sequenced was sorted CD4+, CD8+, or CD8+CD57+ T cells (not recorded which) from PBMCs. The source of these receptors is a human donor with aplastic anemia.

This rearrangement joins TRBV10-3 to TRBJ1-2; D not resolved. The V and J ends lost 4 bases and 7 bases respectively, with 13 bases between them. Germline V gene sequence: CDR1 ENHRY, CDR2 SYGVKD. The CDR3 has 13 residues. CDR3 DNA: TGTGCCATCAGTGGAAGCGAGGCGGCTGGCTACACCTTC. The encoded protein is CAISGSEAAGYTF.

The chain has TRBV29-1 and TRBJ2-2, with D unclear. CDR1 is SQVTM, CDR2 ANQGSEA, per germline. The CDR3 extends over 16 amino acids. V was clipped by 5 bases and J by 3 bases, with 19 bases between them. In DNA, the CDR3 is TGCAGCGTTTTGGTAGTAGGTTTCGAATACACCGGGGAGCTGTTTTTT. Its translation: CSVLVVGFEYTGELFF.

Comments on this clonotype: One end of the junction varies from germline; a read error may be responsible. The gene calls are TRBV7-9 and TRBJ1-2; weak D call: TRBD1 (6 bases). The CDR3 loop spans 11 amino acids. Per germline, CDR1 SEHNR and CDR2 FQNEAQ (reference sequence). The CDR3 nucleotides are TGTGCCAGCAGCTTAAATTACAGGGCCTGCTTC. Protein product: CASSLNYRACF.

This clonotype appeared many times. The chain links TRBV20-1 to TRBJ1-5; D possibly corresponds to TRBD1 (6 bases). V lost 0 bases to trimming and J lost 3 bases, with 15 bases between them. Germline CDR1 reads DFQATT; CDR2 reads SNEGSKA (reference sequence). CDR3 length equals 16 residues. Written as DNA, the CDR3 is TGCAGTGCTAGAGATCGCCCAGGGGCGAACAATCAGCCCCAGCATTTT. Translation gives CSARDRPGANNQPQHF.